The present T cell receptor beta chain was sequenced within a study of shared clonotypes between healthy human individuals. As for the study in general: CD4 naive cells filled three plates per donor, CD4 memory three, CD8 naive two and CD8 memory one.

Comment on this clone: The antigen is unknown.

Overall study findings and caveats: Rarefaction analysis demonstrated incomplete sorted-subset sequencing notwithstanding large depth. An effect of sequencing depth on clonotype sharing among donors was expected.

The CDR3 consists of 18 residues. The data were produced by immunoSEQ multiplex PCR, yet TCRdb's version contains in-frame clones alone and is incomplete. In the table there are about 2.3 million clones, under 95% of which are singletons. Source material: naive CD4+ T cells from PBMCs. The sample's subset: CD45RA+ positively selected. The chain recombines TRBV21-1 with TRBJ1-4; the D segment call TRBD1 is taken from the table without a DNA check. TRBV21-1 is annotated as a pseudogene. The TCR was taken from a man aged 18-30 years in good health. Some clones in this sample may be carry-over from other donors' samples. CDR3 nucleotide sequence: TGTGCCAGCAGCCCTCGACAGGGGGCCGCCATTATTGATGAAAAACTGTTTTTT. Protein sequence: CASSPRQGAAIIDEKLFF.